These T cell receptor beta chains were read from a single sample in a study of blood T cell repertoires in COVID-19. Sequenced by immunoSEQ multiplex PCR; TCRdb stores in-frame clones only, minus some. This sample has 400,000 to 550,000 clones; 80% to 90% occur once, and the top ten carry approximately 4.5%. The sample consisted of peripheral blood. The receptors shown here come from a woman aged 30 to 39 with acute or convalescent COVID-19. CDR3s include the opening cysteine and the closing phenylalanine or tryptophan. D genes are given only for firm matches. Size values are once, few and many counts, or a class for expanded clones, and some rows have none.

clone_size d_call j_call v_call cdr3_nt cdr3_aa
. . TRBJ1-1 TRBV5-4 TGTGCCAGCAGCCCTGACAGGTGGAGGAACACTGAAGCTTTCTTT CASSPDRWRNTEAFF
. TRBD1 TRBJ2-1 TRBV30 TGTGCCTGGAGCCAGGGACAGGGGGTACAACAGTTCTTC CAWSQGQGVQQFF
. . TRBJ1-2 TRBV4-1 TGCGCCAGCAGCCAAGGGAACAGGAGAAACGACTATGGCTACACCTTC CASSQGNRRNDYGYTF
once TRBD2 TRBJ2-1 TRBV6-5 TGTGCCAGCAAGGGGCTAGCGGGGGAGGGGTTCTTC CASKGLAGEGFF
. . TRBJ1-1 TRBV5-4 TGTGCCAGCAGCTCCCGCGGGATGAACACTGAAGCTTTCTTT CASSSRGMNTEAFF
. . TRBJ2-5 TRBV28 TGTGCCAGCAGTTTTTTAGCCCAAGAGACCCAGTACTTC CASSFLAQETQYF
. TRBD1 TRBJ1-1 TRBV6-1 TGTGCCAGCAGTGGTCGTGGACAGGGTAGAAAACCGACTGAAGCTTTCTTT CASSGRGQGRKPTEAFF
. TRBD1 TRBJ1-4 TRBV6-5 TGTGCCAGCAGTTACGATGGGCGACAGGGGAGTAAAAAACTGTTTTTT CASSYDGRQGSKKLFF
. . TRBJ2-2 TRBV6-5 TGTGCCAGCAGTTACGGCAGGGTCGGCGCCGGGGAGCTGTTTTTT CASSYGRVGAGELFF
once TRBD2 TRBJ2-1 TRBV9 TGTGCCAGCAGTTCTAGCGGGGGGGTTGAGCAGTTCTTC CASSSSGGVEQFF
. . TRBJ2-3 TRBV9 TGTGCCAGCAGCGTATCAGAGGGTAACCCCACAGATACGCAGTATTTT CASSVSEGNPTDTQYF
. TRBD1 TRBJ2-5 TRBV7-7 TGTGCCAGCAGCCCCTCCCCGGGACAGAACCAAGAGACCCAGTACTTC CASSPSPGQNQETQYF
. TRBD1 TRBJ2-7 TRBV6-1 TGTGCCAGCAGTGATAAACAGGGGGCGAGAGAGCAGTACTTC CASSDKQGAREQYF
. TRBD1 TRBJ1-1 TRBV2 TGTGCCAGCAGCGAAAACAGGGGGGCGTATGAAGCTTTCTTT CASSENRGAYEAFF
few . TRBJ2-2 TRBV7-9 TGTGCCAGCAGCTTTAGTTCCGGGGAGCTGTTTTTT CASSFSSGELFF
. . TRBJ2-3 TRBV5-6 TGTGCCAGCAGCCGGGTCAGGGATTCAGATACGCAGTATTTT CASSRVRDSDTQYF
. TRBD2 TRBJ2-7 TRBV5-1 TGCGCCAGCAGCTTGGTCAGCGGGGGGCTCTACGAGCAGTACTTC CASSLVSGGLYEQYF
. . TRBJ2-1 TRBV28 TGTGCCAGCAGTCCCGCGAGGGATTATGAGCAGTTCTTC CASSPARDYEQFF
. TRBD1 TRBJ2-7 TRBV10-3 TGTGCCACCAACGGACAGGGGAATTCCTACGAGCAGTACTTC CATNGQGNSYEQYF
. . TRBJ2-1 TRBV30 TGTGCCTGGAATGGGGGCTTGTACAATGAGCAGTTCTTC CAWNGGLYNEQFF
. TRBD2 TRBJ2-1 TRBV29-1 TGCAGCGTTGATCGCCCAGCGGGGGCCCACAATGAGCAGTTCTTC CSVDRPAGAHNEQFF
. TRBD1 TRBJ2-2 TRBV3-1/TRBV3-2 TGTGCCAGCAGCCAGACAGGGTCCGGCACCGGGGAGCTGTTTTTT CASSQTGSGTGELFF
. TRBD1 TRBJ2-2 TRBV2 TGTGCCAGCAGCGACAGGGGGGGCACCGGGGAGCTGTTTTTT CASSDRGGTGELFF
once . TRBJ2-5 TRBV28 TGTGCCAGCAGTACAGGGATCCGGGAGACCCAGTACTTC CASSTGIRETQYF
. TRBD2 TRBJ2-5 TRBV28 TGTGCCAGCAATGGTAGCGGGGGTGAGACCCAGTACTTC CASNGSGGETQYF
. . TRBJ2-1 TRBV12-3/TRBV12-4 TGTGCCAGCAGACACAATTACAATGAGCAGTTCTTC CASRHNYNEQFF
few TRBD1 TRBJ2-7 TRBV3-1/TRBV3-2 TGTGCCAGCAGTCCCGGGACAGGCGCCTACGAGCAGTACTTC CASSPGTGAYEQYF
. TRBD2 TRBJ2-3 TRBV4-2 TGTGCCAGCAGCCAAGAAGCGACTAGCGGGGGGGCCGGGGATACGCAGTATTTT CASSQEATSGGAGDTQYF
. TRBD2 TRBJ2-1 TRBV12-5 TGTGCTAGTGGTTTGGCCACTACTAGCGGGATATCCCATGAGCAGTTCTTC CASGLATTSGISHEQFF
. TRBD1 TRBJ2-5 TRBV6-5 TGTGCCAGCACCAGACAGGACAGGGGGGGAGAGACCCAGTACTTC CASTRQDRGGETQYF
once TRBD1 TRBJ1-4 TRBV28 TGTGCCAGCAGTGCGACGGACAGGGCAACTAATGAAAAACTGTTTTTT CASSATDRATNEKLFF
. TRBD1 TRBJ2-4 TRBV27 TGTGCCAGCAGTTTATCGACAGGGTTTTCCATTCAGTACTTC CASSLSTGFSIQYF
. . TRBJ2-7 TRBV9 TGTGCCAGCAGCGTAGGCGGGGGCTACGAAGAGCAGTACTTC CASSVGGGYEEQYF
. . TRBJ1-2 TRBV5-1 TGCGCCAGCAGCTTGGCCCCAGGGGAAGGCTATGGCTACACCTTC CASSLAPGEGYGYTF
. TRBD2 TRBJ2-1 TRBV7-8 TGTGCCAGCAGCTCCCCTATCGTGGCGGGGGGGCGCATCTACAATGAGCAGTTCTTC CASSSPIVAGGRIYNEQFF
. . TRBJ1-1 TRBV29-1 TGCAGCGTTGTAAATACAAACACTGAAGCTTTCTTT CSVVNTNTEAFF
. TRBD2 TRBJ2-1 TRBV5-8 TGTGCCAGCAGCAGGGGAGGGTTGGGCTTCTTC CASSRGGLGFF
. . TRBJ2-1 TRBV10-3 TGTGCCATCAGCCAGGACAGCTACAATGAGCAGTTCTTC CAISQDSYNEQFF
. . TRBJ2-7 TRBV5-8 TGTGCCAGCAGCCTGAAACAGAGCCCCTACGAGCAGTACTTC CASSLKQSPYEQYF
once . TRBJ1-5 TRBV2 TGTGCCAGCAGTGAGCGGGGTTTGGGACAGCCCCAGCATTTT CASSERGLGQPQHF
. . TRBJ1-5 TRBV28 TGTGCCAGCAGTTTATCGGTCAAGCCCCAGCATTTT CASSLSVKPQHF
. . TRBJ2-5 TRBV19 TGTGCCAGTAGTATCGATGTCAGAGAGACCCAGTACTTC CASSIDVRETQYF
. TRBD1 TRBJ2-7 TRBV28 TGTGCCAGCAGAACCGGGACAGGGCTCCTGGAGCAGTACTTC CASRTGTGLLEQYF